The clone carrying this T cell receptor (beta chain) occurred many times. Its antigen is currently unknown. This entry is derived from a study of Graves' ophthalmopathy and Graves' hyperthyroidism. Trimming took 0 bases from V and 5 from J, leaving 16 bases between them. CDR1 and CDR2 (germline): LNHNV, YYDKDF (reference sequence). The CDR3 totals 16 residues. RNA transcripts yielded amplified TCR beta CDR3 regions. First-round RT-PCR used HTBI primers; second-round multiplex PCR followed. TCRdb processed the multiplex PCR reads anew with MiXCR; each CDR3 protein has one entry. This sample has about 220,000 distinct CDR3 sequences, with about 22% found just once. Study results and limitations: Thyroid clonotypes that were expanded above 0.001 frequency mostly also appeared in blood. From stable hyperthyroidism, ophthalmopathy was separated by a 13-signature model with just under 90% sensitivity and less than 82% specificity.

The receptor's source is a woman aged 50 to 65 with Graves' ophthalmopathy. The chain is built from TRBV15 and TRBJ2-5, with D perhaps given as TRBD1 or TRBD2 (6 bases each). Sequencing was done on a sample of peripheral blood. The CDR3 reads CATSRDYRGRGETQYF. Written as DNA, the CDR3 is TGTGCCACCAGCAGAGATTATCGGGGGCGCGGGGAGACCCAGTACTTC.